What follows are 5 T cell receptor beta chains derived from one specimen sequenced in a study of blood T cell repertoires in COVID-19. Some clones are missing from TCRdb's copy, which holds only in-frame ones; the method was immunoSEQ multiplex PCR. The repertoire holds 80,000 to 130,000 clones, roughly 87% seen once, with about 6% in the top ten. The sequencing sample was made of peripheral blood. Receptors were obtained from a woman aged 60-75 years with acute or convalescent COVID-19.

The chain employs TRBV11-2 and TRBJ2-5; D might be TRBD1 (5 bases). The CDR3 consists of 13 residues. V dropped 1 base and J dropped 3 bases, with 6 bases sitting between them. The germline CDR1 and CDR2 sequences are SGHAT and FQNNGV. The DNA for the CDR3 is TGTGCCAGCAGCTTAGGCAGGGAAGAGACCCAGTACTTC. It is translated as CASSLGREETQYF.

This sequence joins TRBV6-6 and TRBJ1-3; 8 positions match TRBD1. This CDR3 comprises 15 residues. The germline V gene has CDR1 MNHNY and CDR2 SVGAGI (reference sequence). The V gene end was trimmed by 6 bases and the J gene end by 0 bases; junction bases not matched to a gene: 4. CDR3 sequence: CASSQQGGSGNTIYF. The DNA for the CDR3 is TGTGCCAGCAGCCAACAGGGGGGCTCTGGAAACACCATATATTTT.

The chain carries TRBV3-1 (or the pseudogene TRBV3-2) and TRBJ2-3; D might be TRBD2 (6 bases). V was trimmed by 3 bases and J by 4 bases, leaving 17 bases between them. Germline V gives CDR1 LGHDT, CDR2 YNNKEL (reference sequence). This CDR3 has 16 amino acids. The CDR3 reads CASSQAGRSGSDTQYF. Written as DNA, the CDR3 is TGTGCCAGCAGCCAGGCGGGACGGTCAGGGTCAGATACGCAGTATTTT.

The chain has TRBV6-5 and TRBJ1-1; the D is unclear. The CDR3 spans 15 residues. The ends were cut back, 2 bases at V and 1 base at J, with 11 bases in the middle. Germline lookup yields CDR1 MNHEY and CDR2 SVGAGI. CDR3 loop: CASSYSLNSNTEAFF. The CDR3 DNA follows: TGTGCCAGCAGTTACAGCCTTAACTCGAACACTGAAGCTTTCTTT.

The V call is TRBV19, the J call TRBJ2-1; TRBD2 aligns across 12 bases. This CDR3 comprises 16 residues. J gave up 8 bases and V 5 bases, and 10 bases lay outside the gene matches. Germline loops: CDR1 LNHDA, CDR2 SQIVND (reference sequence). As DNA, the CDR3 is TGTGCCAGTAGTGCTCCGGGACTAGCGGGTAGGGATGAGCAGTTCTTC. It codes for CASSAPGLAGRDEQFF.